The present TCR beta chain was sequenced within a study of cytomegalovirus exposure and HLA in healthy donors (dated by TCRdb to about 2017). For the study in its entirety: According to a later analysis, the roughly 130 validation repertoires were produced on the same platform as the 666 repertoires of the first cohort. The aim of the study was to test whether cataloging public T cell receptors could identify signatures of past pathogen exposure. Along with the roughly 700-subject first cohort, a separate validation cohort of around 120 different subjects was used. The study combined high-throughput TCR immunosequencing, statistical association of individual TCRs with disease status, and machine learning to predict cytomegalovirus infection status.

Paper-wide results and their limitations: In both the original and validation cohorts, the classifier was reported to diagnose cytomegalovirus status with high specificity and sensitivity. A later analysis found that TCRs clustered in the first cohort also tended to co-occur in the approximately 120 validation repertoires, with roughly 95% of cluster scores above 0. In vitro tests confirmed that a few of the cytomegalovirus-associated TCR beta chains recognize cytomegalovirus antigens. Across donors, most TCR sequences were observed very rarely, whereas some public TCRs were present in many individuals. The authors suggested that the approach could potentially be extended to other disease states and immunological phenotypes. The study gave a list of 150 to 200 TCR beta chains associated with cytomegalovirus. A later analysis had no HLA typing for the validation cohort, so co-occurrence there was scored across all 120 repertoires.

Libraries were made using the immunoSEQ multiplex PCR assay. The study's own analysis went as follows. A statistical classification framework was built to diagnose cytomegalovirus status from the catalog of TCR beta chain sequences. What TCRdb holds here is the immuneACCESS table cut down to in-frame rearrangements. Part of the clones is not present; checked against another copy, under half of the missing clones reflect an unresolved V gene, and the others are unexplained. That table gives V, J and clone size, and the DNA gave D and trimming. A total of over 200,000 clones appear in this sample, around 87% of them only once. The ten largest make up roughly 2% of the sample. From a lookup of the germline V gene, CDR1 and CDR2 are SGHDN and FVKESK. Trimming at the junction amounts to 1 base on V and 5 bases on J, and the germline ends lie 11 bases apart. The CDR3 has 14 amino acids, counting the end cysteine and phenylalanine. Kept here is only the CDR3 DNA, which spans 42 bases and is read in frame from base 1.

Note on this clone: Its antigen is unknown. No base quality values were provided; no much bigger clone lies one nucleotide off.

The donors belonged to the validation cohort of 90 to 150 subjects, which was separate from the approximately 660-subject first cohort. The source of this sequence is a woman between 18 and 30 years old in good health and CMV-seropositive. The source material was PBMCs. The sequence is built from TRBV14 and TRBJ2-5, with the identity of the D gene unclear. The DNA sequence follows: TGTGCCAGCAGCCAAGTTTTTAGCTTGGAGACCCAGTACTTC. It specifies CASSQVFSLETQYF.